Many counts were recorded for the clone carrying this T cell receptor beta chain. Its antigen is not known. TCR beta CDR3 regions were amplified from RNA. RT-PCR in the first round (using the HTBI primer set) targeted the TCR CDR3. TCRdb recomputed calls from the multiplex PCR reads with MiXCR, one row per CDR3 protein. In the table there are roughly 380,000 distinct CDR3 sequences, about 14% of which are singletons. This record belongs to a study of T cells in Graves' hyperthyroidism and ophthalmopathy. General study points: Peripheral blood also featured most of the thyroid clonotypes expanded above 0.001. It was a median about 6.5 months before onset that the model predicted ophthalmopathy.

For Graves' hyperthyroidism to be stable, ophthalmopathy could not progress within 18 months. Trimming took off 2 bases at V and 2 bases at J, with 11 bases between the two ends. The CDR3 totals 15 residues. Germline-derived CDR1 and CDR2 are SGHTA and FQGTGA. This rearrangement joins TRBV7-3 to TRBJ2-3, with D possibly matching TRBD2 (6 bases). The clonotype comes from a woman aged 55-69 years with Graves' hyperthyroidism. The sample comprised blood. Written as DNA, the CDR3 is TGTGCCAGCAGCTTAGGGCGGGGAGTCACAGATACGCAGTATTTT. This codes for CASSLGRGVTDTQYF.